A selection of T cell receptor beta chains follows, all from one sample in a study of T cell changes during pregnancy in multiple sclerosis. Libraries were prepared by immunoSEQ multiplex PCR; TCRdb keeps only in-frame clonotypes and omits some of them. The table records 100,000 to 150,000 clones, approximately 94% of them present only once. Sequencing was performed on peripheral blood, taken before pregnancy. These receptors were collected from a female donor with multiple sclerosis, enrolled in a pregnancy study. The CDR3 runs from the conserved cysteine through the conserved F or W. A D gene is named only where the DNA matches it firmly. Clone sizes are given selectively: once, few, many, or a class where the clone is expanded.

D gene: -; clone size: -; V gene: TRBV19; CDR3 length: 17; J gene: TRBJ1-6; CDR3 DNA: TGTGCCAGTAGGGAAACTTCTCGCCTGCCAGGGGACTCACCCCTCCACTTT; CDR3 protein: CASRETSRLPGDSPLHF
D gene: -; clone size: -; V gene: TRBV6-5; CDR3 length: 13; J gene: TRBJ2-2; CDR3 DNA: TGTGCCAGCAGTACAGGGACGGGCGGGGAGCTGTTTTTT; CDR3 protein: CASSTGTGGELFF
D gene: -; clone size: -; V gene: TRBV7-2; CDR3 length: 16; J gene: TRBJ1-4; CDR3 DNA: TGTGCCAGCAGCTTGGGGGGGGGTTGGACTAATGAAAAACTGTTTTTT; CDR3 protein: CASSLGGGWTNEKLFF
D gene: -; clone size: -; V gene: TRBV7-8; CDR3 length: 12; J gene: TRBJ2-5; CDR3 DNA: TGTGCCAGCAGCTTAGTCAGAGAGACCCAGTACTTC; CDR3 protein: CASSLVRETQYF
D gene: -; clone size: -; V gene: TRBV6-5; CDR3 length: 14; J gene: TRBJ1-2; CDR3 DNA: TGTGCCAGCAGTCAGCCCTTAGGAGGCGATGGCTACACCTTC; CDR3 protein: CASSQPLGGDGYTF
D gene: TRBD2; clone size: -; V gene: TRBV11-2; CDR3 length: 19; J gene: TRBJ2-3; CDR3 DNA: TGTGCCAGCAGCTTGGGACTAGCGTTGGCAAGCGTTAGCACAGATACGCAGTATTTT; CDR3 protein: CASSLGLALASVSTDTQYF
D gene: TRBD1; clone size: -; V gene: TRBV6-6; CDR3 length: 13; J gene: TRBJ1-2; CDR3 DNA: TGTGCCACCAAACAGGGGACGGCCGGTGGCTACACCTTC; CDR3 protein: CATKQGTAGGYTF
D gene: TRBD1; clone size: -; V gene: TRBV19; CDR3 length: 15; J gene: TRBJ2-2; CDR3 DNA: TGTGCCAGTAGCCCTGACAGGGGTTACACCGGGGAGCTGTTTTTT; CDR3 protein: CASSPDRGYTGELFF
D gene: -; clone size: few; V gene: TRBV30; CDR3 length: 13; J gene: TRBJ1-1; CDR3 DNA: TGTGCCTGGAATCGAGGGGGGGACACTGAAGCTTTCTTT; CDR3 protein: CAWNRGGDTEAFF
D gene: -; clone size: -; V gene: TRBV6-5; CDR3 length: 16; J gene: TRBJ1-5; CDR3 DNA: TGTGCCAGCAGTTACTCCCCCTTTTTTGGCAATCAGCCCCAGCATTTT; CDR3 protein: CASSYSPFFGNQPQHF
D gene: TRBD1; clone size: -; V gene: TRBV27; CDR3 length: 16; J gene: TRBJ1-2; CDR3 DNA: TGTGCCAGCAGTTCCACGGGAACAGGGGGTTACTCTGGCTACACCTTC; CDR3 protein: CASSSTGTGGYSGYTF
D gene: -; clone size: -; V gene: TRBV7-9; CDR3 length: 14; J gene: TRBJ1-2; CDR3 DNA: TGTGCCAGCAGCTTAGCGCAGGGATCATATGGCTACACCTTC; CDR3 protein: CASSLAQGSYGYTF
D gene: TRBD1; clone size: -; V gene: TRBV7-2; CDR3 length: 14; J gene: TRBJ1-5; CDR3 DNA: TGTGCCAGCAGCCCTGGACAGGGGTATCAGCCCCAGCATTTT; CDR3 protein: CASSPGQGYQPQHF
D gene: -; clone size: once; V gene: TRBV18; CDR3 length: 11; J gene: TRBJ2-1; CDR3 DNA: TGTGCCAGCTCACCCCGGAATGAGCAGTTCTTC; CDR3 protein: CASSPRNEQFF
D gene: TRBD1; clone size: -; V gene: TRBV6-1; CDR3 length: 15; J gene: TRBJ1-2; CDR3 DNA: TGTGCCAGCAGTTTCACCGGGACAGAGAACTATGGCTACACCTTC; CDR3 protein: CASSFTGTENYGYTF
D gene: -; clone size: -; V gene: TRBV19; CDR3 length: 12; J gene: TRBJ2-1; CDR3 DNA: TGTGCCAGTAGTACCCATAGCAGTGAGCAGTTCTTC; CDR3 protein: CASSTHSSEQFF
D gene: TRBD1; clone size: -; V gene: TRBV10-3; CDR3 length: 14; J gene: TRBJ2-7; CDR3 DNA: TGTGCCATCAGTGAGGACAGGGGAGCCTACGAGCAGTACTTC; CDR3 protein: CAISEDRGAYEQYF
D gene: -; clone size: -; V gene: TRBV21-1; CDR3 length: 16; J gene: TRBJ1-5; CDR3 DNA: TGTGCCAGCAGCAAAGGGAGATTCCTTAGCAATCAGCCCCAGCATTTT; CDR3 protein: CASSKGRFLSNQPQHF
D gene: -; clone size: -; V gene: TRBV30; CDR3 length: 13; J gene: TRBJ1-6; CDR3 DNA: TGTGCCGGGGGCGGTGGGGGTAATTCACCCCTCCACTTT; CDR3 protein: CAGGGGGNSPLHF
D gene: TRBD1; clone size: -; V gene: TRBV6-5; CDR3 length: 14; J gene: TRBJ1-3; CDR3 DNA: TGTGCCAGCAGAGAGACAGGGGCTGGAAACACCATATATTTT; CDR3 protein: CASRETGAGNTIYF
D gene: TRBD1; clone size: -; V gene: TRBV6-5; CDR3 length: 12; J gene: TRBJ2-5; CDR3 DNA: TGTGCCAGCAGTTCACGACAGGGAACCCAGTACTTC; CDR3 protein: CASSSRQGTQYF
D gene: TRBD2; clone size: -; V gene: TRBV2; CDR3 length: 17; J gene: TRBJ2-1; CDR3 DNA: TGTGCCAGCAGTTACCGGACTAGCGGGAGGGCTAAGAGTGAGCAGTTCTTC; CDR3 protein: CASSYRTSGRAKSEQFF
D gene: TRBD1; clone size: -; V gene: TRBV10-3; CDR3 length: 17; J gene: TRBJ1-6; CDR3 DNA: TGTGCCATCAGTGAGTCGAGGGTGGACAGGCAAAATTCACCCCTCCACTTT; CDR3 protein: CAISESRVDRQNSPLHF
D gene: TRBD2; clone size: -; V gene: TRBV7-2; CDR3 length: 15; J gene: TRBJ2-1; CDR3 DNA: TGTGCCAGCAGCCCCGTGGGGGGGTCCTACAATGAGCAGTTCTTC; CDR3 protein: CASSPVGGSYNEQFF
D gene: -; clone size: -; V gene: TRBV27; CDR3 length: 13; J gene: TRBJ1-1; CDR3 DNA: TGTGCCAGCTCCGGGGGGAAGAACACTGAAGCTTTCTTT; CDR3 protein: CASSGGKNTEAFF
D gene: -; clone size: few; V gene: TRBV6-1; CDR3 length: 14; J gene: TRBJ1-1; CDR3 DNA: TGTGCCAGCAGTGAATTAGTGGGGCTGATTGAAGCTTTCTTT; CDR3 protein: CASSELVGLIEAFF
D gene: -; clone size: once; V gene: TRBV6-1; CDR3 length: 15; J gene: TRBJ1-1; CDR3 DNA: TGTGCCGGAATACGGACAGAATGGTTGGTCTCTGAAGCTTTCTTT; CDR3 protein: CAGIRTEWLVSEAFF
D gene: TRBD1; clone size: -; V gene: TRBV7-2; CDR3 length: 17; J gene: TRBJ1-1; CDR3 DNA: TGTGCCAGCAGATTTCCCGGGACAGGGGGCAGGGACACTGAAGCTTTCTTT; CDR3 protein: CASRFPGTGGRDTEAFF
D gene: TRBD1; clone size: -; V gene: TRBV9; CDR3 length: 13; J gene: TRBJ1-2; CDR3 DNA: TGCGCCAGCAGCCGAACAGGGGACAGGGGCTACACCTTC; CDR3 protein: CASSRTGDRGYTF
D gene: -; clone size: -; V gene: TRBV5-1; CDR3 length: 13; J gene: TRBJ2-7; CDR3 DNA: TGCGCCAGCAGCCTGACTGATTCCTACGAGCAGTACTTC; CDR3 protein: CASSLTDSYEQYF
D gene: -; clone size: -; V gene: TRBV10-3; CDR3 length: 13; J gene: TRBJ2-5; CDR3 DNA: TGTGCCACCCGGCCAGGGGCTGTTGAGACCCAGTACTTC; CDR3 protein: CATRPGAVETQYF
D gene: TRBD1; clone size: few; V gene: TRBV10-1; CDR3 length: 14; J gene: TRBJ1-2; CDR3 DNA: TGCGCCAGTAGTCCACAGGGGCGAGACTATGGCTACACCTTC; CDR3 protein: CASSPQGRDYGYTF
D gene: -; clone size: few; V gene: TRBV7-2; CDR3 length: 13; J gene: TRBJ2-1; CDR3 DNA: TGTGCCAGCAGCTTAGAATTAGCAGCTGAGCAGTTCTTC; CDR3 protein: CASSLELAAEQFF
D gene: -; clone size: once; V gene: TRBV19; CDR3 length: 14; J gene: TRBJ1-5; CDR3 DNA: TGTGCCAGTAGTCTCCTGGAGGGGAGACAGCCCCAGCATTTT; CDR3 protein: CASSLLEGRQPQHF
D gene: -; clone size: -; V gene: TRBV19; CDR3 length: 18; J gene: TRBJ2-3; CDR3 DNA: TGTGCCAGTAAAGGGGGGGGTAGCCACCCGCCCCGCACAGATACGCAGTATTTT; CDR3 protein: CASKGGGSHPPRTDTQYF
D gene: -; clone size: -; V gene: TRBV9; CDR3 length: 15; J gene: TRBJ2-5; CDR3 DNA: TGTGCCAGCAGCGTAGCTACCCTAGTGACGGAGACCCAGTACTTC; CDR3 protein: CASSVATLVTETQYF
D gene: -; clone size: -; V gene: TRBV5-1; CDR3 length: 13; J gene: TRBJ1-3; CDR3 DNA: TGCGCCAGCAGTCCAGGGTCGGGAAACACCATATATTTT; CDR3 protein: CASSPGSGNTIYF
D gene: TRBD2; clone size: -; V gene: TRBV5-4; CDR3 length: 17; J gene: TRBJ2-1; CDR3 DNA: TGTGCCAGCAGCTTGGGGGGCGGGGGGAACATATACAATGAGCAGTTCTTC; CDR3 protein: CASSLGGGGNIYNEQFF
D gene: TRBD1; clone size: -; V gene: TRBV6-1; CDR3 length: 19; J gene: TRBJ1-5; CDR3 DNA: TGTGCCAGCAGTGAGGGGTCCGACAGGGGGCTTGGGCGTGATCAGCCCCAGCATTTT; CDR3 protein: CASSEGSDRGLGRDQPQHF
D gene: TRBD1; clone size: -; V gene: TRBV9; CDR3 length: 15; J gene: TRBJ1-4; CDR3 DNA: TGTGCCAGCAGCGACCCGGACAGGGGAGATGAAAAACTGTTTTTT; CDR3 protein: CASSDPDRGDEKLFF
D gene: TRBD2; clone size: -; V gene: TRBV9; CDR3 length: 15; J gene: TRBJ2-1; CDR3 DNA: TGTGCCAGCAGCGGGGGTGGGACTAGCGGGACTGAGCAGTTCTTC; CDR3 protein: CASSGGGTSGTEQFF
D gene: TRBD1; clone size: -; V gene: TRBV5-4; CDR3 length: 15; J gene: TRBJ2-3; CDR3 DNA: TGTGCCAGCAGCTCTGACAGGGGTGTCGCAGATACGCAGTATTTT; CDR3 protein: CASSSDRGVADTQYF
D gene: TRBD1; clone size: few; V gene: TRBV30; CDR3 length: 14; J gene: TRBJ1-2; CDR3 DNA: TGTGCCTGGAGCGACGGACAGGCCGACTATGGCTACACCTTC; CDR3 protein: CAWSDGQADYGYTF
D gene: TRBD1; clone size: -; V gene: TRBV5-6; CDR3 length: 14; J gene: TRBJ2-7; CDR3 DNA: TGTGCCAGCAGCCAGACAGGGATCTCCTACGAGCAGTACTTC; CDR3 protein: CASSQTGISYEQYF
D gene: TRBD1; clone size: -; V gene: TRBV6-1; CDR3 length: 17; J gene: TRBJ1-4; CDR3 DNA: TGTGCCAGCAGTGAAGTCCGACAGGGGGATACTAATGAAAAACTGTTTTTT; CDR3 protein: CASSEVRQGDTNEKLFF
D gene: -; clone size: -; V gene: TRBV4-2; CDR3 length: 16; J gene: TRBJ2-3; CDR3 DNA: TGTGCCAGCAGCCAAGTCTCGACGGGTGGAACAGATACGCAGTATTTT; CDR3 protein: CASSQVSTGGTDTQYF